These T cell receptor beta chains were read from a single sample in a study of shared clonotypes between healthy human individuals. Clones were read by immunoSEQ multiplex PCR, and TCRdb kept only the in-frame ones, dropping some. Counted here are about 2 million clones, about 95% occurring once; the ten biggest clones make up 0.85% to 1.3%. The sample was naive CD8+ T cells sorted from blood. The source of these receptors is a man younger than 30 in good health. The CDR3 runs from the conserved cysteine through the conserved F or W. A D gene is named only where the DNA matches it firmly. For some rows the clone size is stated as once, few or many, or as a class when expanded; others skip it.

clone size: NA; D gene: NA; V gene: TRBV7-9; J gene: TRBJ2-7; CDR3 protein: CASSSTYEQYF; CDR3 DNA: TGTGCCAGCAGCTCTACGTACGAGCAGTACTTC
clone size: NA; D gene: TRBD1; V gene: TRBV7-8; J gene: TRBJ1-2; CDR3 protein: CASSPAGGPSYGYTF; CDR3 DNA: TGTGCCAGCAGCCCTGCAGGGGGACCCTCGTATGGCTACACCTTC
clone size: NA; D gene: NA; V gene: TRBV4-1; J gene: TRBJ1-1; CDR3 protein: CASSREPGQRTEAFF; CDR3 DNA: TGCGCCAGCAGCCGGGAACCAGGGCAGAGAACTGAAGCTTTCTTT
clone size: NA; D gene: NA; V gene: TRBV30; J gene: TRBJ1-2; CDR3 protein: CAWSVSGERNGYTF; CDR3 DNA: TGTGCCTGGAGTGTATCGGGAGAGAGAAATGGCTACACCTTC
clone size: NA; D gene: NA; V gene: TRBV27; J gene: TRBJ1-5; CDR3 protein: CASTSGTGGNQPQHF; CDR3 DNA: TGTGCCAGTACCTCAGGGACGGGGGGCAATCAGCCCCAGCATTTT
clone size: NA; D gene: TRBD2; V gene: TRBV11-2; J gene: TRBJ2-7; CDR3 protein: CASSLDPGGFYEQYF; CDR3 DNA: TGTGCCAGCAGCTTAGATCCGGGGGGATTCTACGAGCAGTACTTC
clone size: NA; D gene: NA; V gene: TRBV9; J gene: TRBJ2-3; CDR3 protein: CASSGSRAPTDTQYF; CDR3 DNA: TGTGCCAGCAGCGGATCCAGGGCCCCCACAGATACGCAGTATTTT
clone size: NA; D gene: NA; V gene: TRBV5-1; J gene: TRBJ1-2; CDR3 protein: CASSFFADLGGYTF; CDR3 DNA: TGCGCCAGCAGCTTTTTTGCGGACCTAGGTGGCTACACCTTC
clone size: NA; D gene: NA; V gene: TRBV6-5; J gene: TRBJ1-4; CDR3 protein: CASSKLEKLFF; CDR3 DNA: TGTGCCAGCAGTAAGCTTGAAAAACTGTTTTTT
clone size: NA; D gene: NA; V gene: TRBV28; J gene: TRBJ1-1; CDR3 protein: CASSSVGLNTEAFF; CDR3 DNA: TGTGCCAGCAGTTCCGTCGGCCTGAACACTGAAGCTTTCTTT
clone size: NA; D gene: TRBD2; V gene: TRBV10-2; J gene: TRBJ2-5; CDR3 protein: CASSLVAGDETQYF; CDR3 DNA: TGCGCCAGCAGTTTAGTAGCGGGAGACGAGACCCAGTACTTC
clone size: once; D gene: NA; V gene: TRBV6-1; J gene: TRBJ2-1; CDR3 protein: CASSEAGGVLMNEQFF; CDR3 DNA: TGTGCCAGCAGTGAAGCTGGCGGGGTCCTCATGAATGAGCAGTTCTTC
clone size: NA; D gene: NA; V gene: TRBV5-1; J gene: TRBJ2-2; CDR3 protein: CASSLNAAGRTDTGELFF; CDR3 DNA: TGCGCCAGCAGCTTGAATGCGGCGGGGAGGACCGACACCGGGGAGCTGTTTTTT
clone size: NA; D gene: TRBD2; V gene: TRBV4-3; J gene: TRBJ2-1; CDR3 protein: CASSQGAGAYNEQFF; CDR3 DNA: TGCGCCAGCAGCCAAGGAGCGGGAGCATACAATGAGCAGTTCTTC
clone size: NA; D gene: NA; V gene: TRBV4-1; J gene: TRBJ2-5; CDR3 protein: CASSQDRWTEETQYF; CDR3 DNA: TGCGCCAGCAGCCAAGATCGATGGACAGAAGAGACCCAGTACTTC
clone size: NA; D gene: TRBD2; V gene: TRBV5-4; J gene: TRBJ2-3; CDR3 protein: CASSDGLAPDTQYF; CDR3 DNA: TGTGCCAGCAGCGACGGACTAGCCCCAGATACGCAGTATTTT
clone size: NA; D gene: TRBD1; V gene: TRBV28; J gene: TRBJ1-4; CDR3 protein: CASSRQGDEKLFF; CDR3 DNA: TGTGCCAGCAGTAGACAGGGGGATGAAAAACTGTTTTTT
clone size: NA; D gene: NA; V gene: TRBV4-1; J gene: TRBJ2-7; CDR3 protein: CASSQDVASYEQYF; CDR3 DNA: TGCGCCAGCAGCCAAGATGTCGCATCCTACGAGCAGTACTTC
clone size: NA; D gene: TRBD1; V gene: TRBV7-9; J gene: TRBJ1-4; CDR3 protein: CASSRSGTEYNEKLFF; CDR3 DNA: TGTGCCAGCAGCAGATCAGGGACAGAGTACAATGAAAAACTGTTTTTT
clone size: NA; D gene: TRBD1; V gene: TRBV27; J gene: TRBJ2-5; CDR3 protein: CASSLKVGTGPQETQYF; CDR3 DNA: TGTGCCAGCAGTTTAAAGGTCGGGACAGGCCCGCAAGAGACCCAGTACTTC
clone size: NA; D gene: TRBD2; V gene: TRBV13; J gene: TRBJ2-5; CDR3 protein: CASSQGLAGRGTQYF; CDR3 DNA: TGTGCCAGCAGCCAGGGACTAGCGGGGCGCGGGACCCAGTACTTC
clone size: NA; D gene: NA; V gene: TRBV6-5; J gene: TRBJ2-5; CDR3 protein: CASSSSPGWETQYF; CDR3 DNA: TGTGCCAGCAGTTCCTCCCCCGGGTGGGAGACCCAGTACTTC
clone size: NA; D gene: NA; V gene: TRBV4-1; J gene: TRBJ2-7; CDR3 protein: CASSQASTYEQYF; CDR3 DNA: TGCGCCAGCAGCCAAGCATCAACGTACGAGCAGTACTTC
clone size: NA; D gene: TRBD1; V gene: TRBV2; J gene: TRBJ1-1; CDR3 protein: CASSDTGVAEAFF; CDR3 DNA: TGTGCCAGCAGCGACACAGGGGTCGCTGAAGCTTTCTTT
clone size: NA; D gene: NA; V gene: TRBV4-1; J gene: TRBJ1-2; CDR3 protein: CASSQDGGFNYGYTF; CDR3 DNA: TGCGCCAGCAGCCAAGATGGAGGGTTTAACTATGGCTACACCTTC
clone size: NA; D gene: NA; V gene: TRBV9; J gene: TRBJ1-2; CDR3 protein: CASSVAAVTDGYTF; CDR3 DNA: TGTGCCAGCAGCGTAGCCGCGGTTACGGATGGCTACACCTTC
clone size: NA; D gene: NA; V gene: TRBV6-5; J gene: TRBJ1-3; CDR3 protein: CASSYSGAGNTIYF; CDR3 DNA: TGTGCCAGCAGTTACTCGGGAGCTGGAAACACCATATATTTT
clone size: NA; D gene: NA; V gene: TRBV4-1; J gene: TRBJ2-1; CDR3 protein: CASSQEWERLGNEQFF; CDR3 DNA: TGCGCCAGCAGCCAAGAATGGGAAAGGTTGGGCAATGAGCAGTTCTTC
clone size: NA; D gene: NA; V gene: TRBV6-5; J gene: TRBJ2-1; CDR3 protein: CASSYSEGGEQFF; CDR3 DNA: TGTGCCAGCAGTTACTCCGAAGGGGGGGAGCAGTTCTTC
clone size: NA; D gene: NA; V gene: TRBV29-1; J gene: TRBJ2-2; CDR3 protein: CSGLDTGELFF; CDR3 DNA: TGCAGCGGCTTGGACACCGGGGAGCTGTTTTTT
clone size: NA; D gene: TRBD1; V gene: TRBV10-1; J gene: TRBJ1-4; CDR3 protein: CASGPTGGRTLNEKLFF; CDR3 DNA: TGCGCCAGCGGACCGACAGGGGGGCGGACGTTAAATGAAAAACTGTTTTTT
clone size: NA; D gene: NA; V gene: TRBV25-1; J gene: TRBJ2-3; CDR3 protein: CASSEYEGRILDTQYF; CDR3 DNA: TGTGCCAGCAGTGAATATGAGGGAAGGATTTTAGATACGCAGTATTTT
clone size: once; D gene: NA; V gene: TRBV7-2; J gene: TRBJ2-5; CDR3 protein: CASSLIRMGETQYF; CDR3 DNA: TGTGCCAGCAGCTTAATCAGGATGGGAGAGACCCAGTACTTC
clone size: once; D gene: TRBD1; V gene: TRBV6-5; J gene: TRBJ1-4; CDR3 protein: CASSPDRPTNEKLFF; CDR3 DNA: TGTGCCAGCAGCCCGGACAGGCCAACTAATGAAAAACTGTTTTTT
clone size: NA; D gene: TRBD2; V gene: TRBV6-6; J gene: TRBJ2-3; CDR3 protein: CASSSSSGGTRDTQYF; CDR3 DNA: TGTGCCAGCAGTTCCTCTAGCGGGGGGACGAGAGATACGCAGTATTTT
clone size: few; D gene: NA; V gene: TRBV5-6; J gene: TRBJ2-7; CDR3 protein: CASSLGHEQYF; CDR3 DNA: TGTGCCAGCAGCTTGGGCCACGAGCAGTACTTC
clone size: NA; D gene: NA; V gene: TRBV6-1; J gene: TRBJ1-1; CDR3 protein: CASSASWGVTEAFF; CDR3 DNA: TGTGCCAGCAGTGCCTCCTGGGGGGTGACTGAAGCTTTCTTT
clone size: NA; D gene: TRBD1; V gene: TRBV27; J gene: TRBJ2-5; CDR3 protein: CASSFGQGAVETQYF; CDR3 DNA: TGTGCCAGCAGTTTTGGACAGGGGGCTGTAGAGACCCAGTACTTC
clone size: once; D gene: NA; V gene: TRBV28; J gene: TRBJ1-4; CDR3 protein: CASSLRGRDEKLFF; CDR3 DNA: TGTGCCAGCAGTTTACGAGGGCGAGATGAAAAACTGTTTTTT
clone size: NA; D gene: NA; V gene: TRBV9; J gene: TRBJ2-6; CDR3 protein: CASSARDVGSGANVLTF; CDR3 DNA: TGTGCCAGCAGCGCGAGGGACGTGGGCTCTGGGGCCAACGTCCTGACTTTC
clone size: NA; D gene: NA; V gene: TRBV11-2; J gene: TRBJ2-7; CDR3 protein: CASSLDSTGATYEQYF; CDR3 DNA: TGTGCCAGCAGCTTAGATTCAACAGGAGCTACCTACGAGCAGTACTTC
clone size: NA; D gene: NA; V gene: TRBV11-2; J gene: TRBJ1-6; CDR3 protein: CASSDSMEWGYNSPLHF; CDR3 DNA: TGTGCCAGCAGCGACTCGATGGAGTGGGGTTATAATTCACCCCTCCACTTT
clone size: NA; D gene: NA; V gene: TRBV4-3; J gene: TRBJ1-2; CDR3 protein: CASSQESTGYYGYTF; CDR3 DNA: TGCGCCAGCAGCCAAGAATCGACAGGATACTATGGCTACACCTTC
clone size: once; D gene: NA; V gene: TRBV5-1; J gene: TRBJ2-1; CDR3 protein: CASSLVGLPSYNEQFF; CDR3 DNA: TGCGCCAGCAGCTTGGTTGGGTTACCCTCCTACAATGAGCAGTTCTTC
clone size: NA; D gene: NA; V gene: TRBV25-1; J gene: TRBJ2-2; CDR3 protein: CASSSTGELFF; CDR3 DNA: TGTGCCAGCAGCAGCACCGGGGAGCTGTTTTTT
clone size: few; D gene: NA; V gene: TRBV6-5; J gene: TRBJ2-5; CDR3 protein: CASSLGDSQYF; CDR3 DNA: TGTGCCAGCAGTTTGGGGGACTCCCAGTACTTC
clone size: NA; D gene: TRBD2; V gene: TRBV11-2; J gene: TRBJ2-1; CDR3 protein: CASSHGLAGGEGNEQFF; CDR3 DNA: TGTGCCAGCAGCCACGGACTAGCGGGAGGGGAGGGCAATGAGCAGTTCTTC
clone size: once; D gene: NA; V gene: TRBV10-1; J gene: TRBJ2-1; CDR3 protein: CASSEGASVSYNEQFF; CDR3 DNA: TGCGCCAGCAGTGAGGGGGCTAGCGTCTCCTACAATGAGCAGTTCTTC
clone size: NA; D gene: NA; V gene: TRBV13; J gene: TRBJ1-1; CDR3 protein: CASIYSRGMNTEAFF; CDR3 DNA: TGTGCCAGCATCTACAGTCGGGGTATGAACACTGAAGCTTTCTTT
clone size: NA; D gene: NA; V gene: TRBV27; J gene: TRBJ2-5; CDR3 protein: CASSVTGSQETQYF; CDR3 DNA: TGTGCCAGCAGTGTCACAGGGTCGCAAGAGACCCAGTACTTC
clone size: NA; D gene: NA; V gene: TRBV28; J gene: TRBJ1-1; CDR3 protein: CASRVSSREADLNTEAFF; CDR3 DNA: TGTGCCAGCAGAGTTTCGTCCAGGGAGGCAGATTTGAACACTGAAGCTTTCTTT
clone size: NA; D gene: NA; V gene: TRBV5-1; J gene: TRBJ1-1; CDR3 protein: CASSFRWQGATEAFF; CDR3 DNA: TGCGCCAGCAGCTTCCGATGGCAGGGAGCCACTGAAGCTTTCTTT
clone size: NA; D gene: NA; V gene: TRBV6-5; J gene: TRBJ2-7; CDR3 protein: CASSYSLGDDSYEQYF; CDR3 DNA: TGTGCCAGCAGTTACTCTCTAGGGGACGACTCCTACGAGCAGTACTTC
clone size: NA; D gene: NA; V gene: TRBV4-3; J gene: TRBJ2-3; CDR3 protein: CASSQEAGLGGPDRTDTQYF; CDR3 DNA: TGCGCCAGCAGCCAAGAGGCGGGTTTAGGAGGACCCGACCGAACAGATACGCAGTATTTT
clone size: NA; D gene: NA; V gene: TRBV11-1; J gene: TRBJ2-1; CDR3 protein: CACTSPQGSSYNEQFF; CDR3 DNA: TGTGCCTGCACCTCTCCTCAAGGGAGCTCCTACAATGAGCAGTTCTTC
clone size: NA; D gene: TRBD2; V gene: TRBV29-1; J gene: TRBJ2-1; CDR3 protein: CSVEGAGVYNEQFF; CDR3 DNA: TGCAGCGTTGAAGGTGCGGGGGTCTACAATGAGCAGTTCTTC
clone size: NA; D gene: TRBD2; V gene: TRBV29-1; J gene: TRBJ2-1; CDR3 protein: CSVEGGWTSGILTPNEQFF; CDR3 DNA: TGCAGCGTTGAGGGGGGGTGGACTAGCGGGATTTTAACGCCCAATGAGCAGTTCTTC
clone size: NA; D gene: NA; V gene: TRBV6-6; J gene: TRBJ2-7; CDR3 protein: CASSYSGHYIYEQYF; CDR3 DNA: TGTGCCAGCAGTTACTCGGGACATTACATCTACGAGCAGTACTTC
clone size: NA; D gene: TRBD2; V gene: TRBV4-3; J gene: TRBJ2-1; CDR3 protein: CASSPRKSGLAVYNEQFF; CDR3 DNA: TGCGCCAGCAGCCCAAGGAAAAGTGGACTAGCGGTCTACAATGAGCAGTTCTTC
clone size: once; D gene: TRBD1; V gene: TRBV28; J gene: TRBJ1-3; CDR3 protein: CASSQTGGAEDTIYF; CDR3 DNA: TGTGCCAGCAGTCAAACAGGGGGCGCTGAGGACACCATATATTTT